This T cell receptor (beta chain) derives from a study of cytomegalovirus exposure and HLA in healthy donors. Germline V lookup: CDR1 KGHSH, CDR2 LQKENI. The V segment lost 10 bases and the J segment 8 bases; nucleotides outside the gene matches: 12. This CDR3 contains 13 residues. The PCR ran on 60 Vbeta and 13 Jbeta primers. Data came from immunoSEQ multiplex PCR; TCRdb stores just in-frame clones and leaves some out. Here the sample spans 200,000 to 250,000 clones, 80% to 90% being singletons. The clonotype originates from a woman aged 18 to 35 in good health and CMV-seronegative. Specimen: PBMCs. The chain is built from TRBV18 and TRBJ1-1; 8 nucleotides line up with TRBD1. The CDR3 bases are TGTGCCACCCAAGGGCAGGGGGCATTCGAAGCTTTCTTT. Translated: CATQGQGAFEAFF.